This TCR beta chain appears in the sequencing data of a study of blood T cell repertoires in COVID-19. Study at large: Sources were T cells, B-cell-depleted T cells, or PBMCs; the material itself was cDNA or gDNA.

Profiling relied on immunoSEQ multiplex PCR, and the TCRdb table lists in-frame clones only, not all of them. This table has around 40,000 clones, approximately 85% appearing once. Germline V gene lookup returns CDR1 SGHKS and CDR2 YYEKEE (reference sequence). CDR3 length: 17 amino acids. J was trimmed by 2 bases and V by 3 bases; bases with no gene match: 13. Sequencing input: peripheral blood. The source of this sequence is a human donor in a cohort sampled during active COVID-19. The chain links TRBV5-5 to TRBJ2-5, with TRBD1 matching 7 bases. The CDR3 here is CASSSPARDRVQETQYF. The CDR3 bases are TGTGCCAGCAGCTCACCTGCCCGGGACAGAGTACAAGAGACCCAGTACTTC.